These T cell receptor beta chains were read from a single sample in a study of Ad26.COV2.S vaccination and SARS-CoV-2 variants. TCRdb keeps only in-frame clones here, not all; method: immunoSEQ multiplex PCR. The sample has 300,000 to 500,000 clones, approximately 90% seen once. Source: peripheral blood, taken in a trial of Ad26.COV2.S vaccine versus placebo. These receptors all stem from a person between 18 and 60 years old who received the Ad26.COV2.S COVID-19 vaccine or a placebo. CDR3s include the opening cysteine and the closing phenylalanine or tryptophan. D genes are given only for firm matches. Size tells how often a clone was seen (once, few, many) or the class of an expanded clone, and some rows leave it out.

D gene	J gene	clone size	V gene	CDR3 DNA	CDR3 protein
NA	TRBJ1-1	NA	TRBV5-6	TGTGCCAGCAGCTTGGTAACGACGGTGAACACTGAAGCTTTCTTT	CASSLVTTVNTEAFF
NA	TRBJ2-7	once	TRBV25-1	TGTGCCAGCAGTAGGAGCTCCTACGAGCAGTACTTC	CASSRSSYEQYF
TRBD1	TRBJ1-6	NA	TRBV4-1	TGCGCCAGCAGCCACCGACAGGGGGGATCCTATAATTCACCCCTCCACTTT	CASSHRQGGSYNSPLHF
NA	TRBJ1-1	NA	TRBV29-1	TGCAGCGGGTTGGAGGGGAGTTACACTGAAGCTTTCTTT	CSGLEGSYTEAFF
NA	TRBJ1-3	NA	TRBV18	TGTGCCAGCTCACCACCCGGACAACCTGGAAACACCATATATTTT	CASSPPGQPGNTIYF
NA	TRBJ1-2	NA	TRBV10-3	TGTGCCATCAGTACGACAGCTAACTATGGCTACACCTTC	CAISTTANYGYTF
NA	TRBJ1-3	NA	TRBV19	TGTGCCAGTAGTATACCCCGACGGGGCTCTGGAAACACCATATATTTT	CASSIPRRGSGNTIYF
NA	TRBJ1-5	NA	TRBV18	TGTGCCAGCTCACCTAGTGATCGGGGTCAGCCCCAGCATTTT	CASSPSDRGQPQHF
TRBD1	TRBJ2-7	NA	TRBV4-3	TGCGCCAGCAGCCCGGGACAGGGGCGCAATTTATACGAGCAGTACTTC	CASSPGQGRNLYEQYF
TRBD1	TRBJ1-2	NA	TRBV4-3	TGCGCCAGCAGCCACCGACGGACAGGGAGTAACTATGGCTACACCTTC	CASSHRRTGSNYGYTF
NA	TRBJ1-1	NA	TRBV12-3/TRBV12-4	TGTGCCAGCAGTTTCGGGGGAGCTGAAGCTTTCTTT	CASSFGGAEAFF
NA	TRBJ1-5	NA	TRBV5-6	TGTGCCAGCAGCTTGGGAACGGGACGGTACAATCAGCCCCAGCATTTT	CASSLGTGRYNQPQHF
TRBD2	TRBJ2-2	NA	TRBV10-3	TGTGCCATCAGCCAGCGGGGGGCCCCCACCGGGGAGCTGTTTTTT	CAISQRGAPTGELFF
NA	TRBJ1-1	once	TRBV18	TGTGCCAGCTCACCAGTCCAGGGAAGGACTGAAGCTTTCTTT	CASSPVQGRTEAFF
NA	TRBJ2-7	NA	TRBV20-1	TGCAGTGCTAGTTTCCGGTACGAGCAGTACTTC	CSASFRYEQYF
TRBD1	TRBJ1-2	NA	TRBV5-4	TGTGCCGGCGGGACAGGGGGCCGGGGTAACTATGGCTACACCTTC	CAGGTGGRGNYGYTF
NA	TRBJ2-1	NA	TRBV5-1	TGCGCCAGCAGCTTGGAGCCGGGACAAATGAATGAGCAGTTCTTC	CASSLEPGQMNEQFF
NA	TRBJ1-6	NA	TRBV5-1	TGCGCCAGCAGCTTGGGGGGCGCCAGGGCATATAATTCACCCCTCCACTTT	CASSLGGARAYNSPLHF
NA	TRBJ1-3	NA	TRBV6-5	TGTGCCAGCAGGGTGAGCTCTGGAAACACCATATATTTT	CASRVSSGNTIYF
TRBD1	TRBJ1-2	NA	TRBV2	TGTGCCAGCAGTATACAGGGGGCGGTAGGCTATGGCTACACCTTC	CASSIQGAVGYGYTF
TRBD1	TRBJ1-6	NA	TRBV19	TGTGCCAGTAGTGCCGGGACAGGGCGATTACCCCTCCACTTT	CASSAGTGRLPLHF
TRBD2	TRBJ2-3	NA	TRBV5-1	TGCGCCAGCAGCTTTTTAGCGGGGGGCACAGATACGCAGTATTTT	CASSFLAGGTDTQYF
NA	TRBJ2-3	many	TRBV6-5	TGTGCCAGCAGTCCCCGGCCCGAACGCACAGATACGCAGTATTTT	CASSPRPERTDTQYF
NA	TRBJ1-3	NA	TRBV3-1/TRBV3-2	TGTGCCAGCGGCTATGAAAACACCATATATTTT	CASGYENTIYF